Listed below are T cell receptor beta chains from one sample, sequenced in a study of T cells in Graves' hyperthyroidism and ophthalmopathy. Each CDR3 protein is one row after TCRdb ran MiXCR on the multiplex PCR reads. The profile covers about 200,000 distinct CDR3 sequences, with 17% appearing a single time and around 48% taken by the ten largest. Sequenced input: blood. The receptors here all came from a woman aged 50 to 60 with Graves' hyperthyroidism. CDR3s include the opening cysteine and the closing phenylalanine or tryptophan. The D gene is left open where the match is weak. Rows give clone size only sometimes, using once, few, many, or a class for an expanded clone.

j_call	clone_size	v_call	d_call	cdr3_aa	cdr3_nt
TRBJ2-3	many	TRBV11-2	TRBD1	CASSSLRGQGTRRTDTQYF	TGTGCCAGCAGCTCCCTTCGGGGACAGGGAACGAGGAGGACAGATACGCAGTATTTT
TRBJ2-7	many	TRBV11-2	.	CASSPNGQINYEQYF	TGTGCCAGCAGCCCGAACGGACAGATAAACTACGAGCAGTACTTC
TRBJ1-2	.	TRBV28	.	CASTLDRYGYTF	TGTGCCAGCACTCTGGACAGATATGGCTACACCTTC
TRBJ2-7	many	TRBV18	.	CASSPMGGDYEQYF	TGTGCCAGCTCACCGATGGGTGGGGACTACGAGCAGTACTTC
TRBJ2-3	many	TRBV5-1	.	CASSLTGGYPAFHFTDTQYF	TGCGCCAGCAGCTTGACTGGGGGATATCCGGCGTTCCACTTCACAGATACGCAGTATTTT
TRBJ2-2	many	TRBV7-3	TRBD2	CASSLHGRAVTGELFF	TGTGCCAGCAGCTTGCACGGGAGGGCCGTTACCGGGGAGCTGTTTTTT
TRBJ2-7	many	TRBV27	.	CASSLHTPLLREQYF	TGTGCCAGCAGCCTCCACACCCCACTCCTACGCGAGCAGTACTTC
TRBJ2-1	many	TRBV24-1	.	CATSGLIYNEQFF	TGTGCCACCAGTGGACTCATCTACAATGAGCAGTTCTTC
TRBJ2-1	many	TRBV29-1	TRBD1	CSVNLDRDNEQFF	TGCAGCGTAAATCTAGACAGGGACAATGAGCAGTTCTTC
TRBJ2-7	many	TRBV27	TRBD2	CASSLHEGTRPSEQYF	TGTGCCAGCAGTTTACATGAAGGGACTAGACCTTCCGAGCAGTACTTC
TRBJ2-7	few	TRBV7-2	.	CASSPQGRAIEQYF	TGTGCCAGCAGCCCCCAGGGCAGGGCGATCGAGCAGTACTTC
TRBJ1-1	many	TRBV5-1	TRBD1	CASSLRTGQGTEAFF	TGCGCCAGCAGCCTGCGGACAGGGCAGGGCACTGAAGCTTTCTTT
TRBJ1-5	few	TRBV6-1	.	CASSTGGSGQPQHF	TGTGCCAGCAGTACTGGGGGCTCAGGGCAGCCCCAGCATTTT
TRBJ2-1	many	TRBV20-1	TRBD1	CSAETGAAGEQFF	TGCAGTGCGGAGACAGGGGCCGCTGGGGAGCAGTTCTTC
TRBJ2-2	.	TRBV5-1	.	CASSLDLLGQDAGELFF	TGCGCCAGCAGCTTGGACCTACTAGGCCAAGATGCCGGGGAGCTGTTTTTT
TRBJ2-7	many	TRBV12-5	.	CASGTTLQGLGYEQYF	TGTGCTAGTGGTACCACACTCCAGGGTTTGGGTTACGAGCAGTACTTC
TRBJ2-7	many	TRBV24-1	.	CATSRGRSSYEQYF	TGTGCCACCAGCCGGGGCAGGAGCTCCTACGAGCAGTACTTC
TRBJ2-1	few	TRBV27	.	CASSLRRVDNEQFF	TGTGCCAGCAGTTTACGCAGGGTCGACAATGAGCAGTTCTTC
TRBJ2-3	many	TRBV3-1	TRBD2	CASSRPSGSGHTQYF	TGTGCCAGCAGCCGCCCTAGCGGGAGTGGGCATACGCAGTATTTT
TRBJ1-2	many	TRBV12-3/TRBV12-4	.	CASSNLQVRRNYGYTF	TGTGCCAGCAGTAATTTACAGGTCAGGAGGAACTATGGCTACACCTTC
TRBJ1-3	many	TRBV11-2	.	CASSLDRSFSGNTIYF	TGTGCCAGCAGCTTAGATCGGAGCTTCTCTGGAAACACCATATATTTT
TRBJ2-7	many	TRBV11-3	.	CASSPEWGEQYF	TGTGCCAGCAGCCCCGAGTGGGGGGAGCAGTACTTC
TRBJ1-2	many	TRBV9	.	CASSADLYRDGYTF	TGTGCCAGCAGCGCCGATCTTTACAGGGATGGCTACACCTTC
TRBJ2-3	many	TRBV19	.	CASQDSAVTDTQYF	TGTGCCAGTCAGGATAGCGCTGTAACAGATACGCAGTATTTT
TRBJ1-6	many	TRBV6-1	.	CASSETGAAGAPLHF	TGTGCCAGCAGTGAAACGGGAGCTGCCGGGGCACCCCTCCACTTT
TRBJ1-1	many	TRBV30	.	CAWKRDATEAFF	TGTGCCTGGAAACGCGATGCCACTGAAGCTTTCTTT
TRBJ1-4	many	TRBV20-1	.	CSAFLGSGLNEKLFF	TGCAGTGCCTTCCTCGGATCGGGGCTTAATGAAAAACTGTTTTTT
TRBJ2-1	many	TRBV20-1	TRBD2	CSATGASGLYNEQFF	TGCAGTGCTACTGGCGCTAGCGGGCTTTACAATGAGCAGTTCTTC
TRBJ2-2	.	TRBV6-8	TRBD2	CASSFEPGLAGGTGELFF	TGTGCCAGCAGTTTCGAACCGGGACTAGCGGGAGGTACCGGGGAGCTGTTTTTT
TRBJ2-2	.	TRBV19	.	CASKTKGLVGELFF	TGTGCCAGTAAAACAAAAGGGCTGGTCGGGGAGCTGTTTTTT
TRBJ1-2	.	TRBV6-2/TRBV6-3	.	CASWGQGVPGPGYGYTF	TGTGCCAGCTGGGGCCAGGGAGTACCCGGACCTGGCTATGGCTACACCTTC
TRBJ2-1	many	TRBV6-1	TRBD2	CASSYPGTSEGNEQFF	TGTGCCAGCAGTTACCCCGGGACTAGCGAAGGCAATGAGCAGTTCTTC
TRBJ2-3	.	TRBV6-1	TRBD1	CASSYSPGGSDTQYF	TGTGCCAGCAGTTATTCTCCAGGGGGATCAGATACGCAGTATTTT
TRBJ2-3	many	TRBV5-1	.	CASSLDDQVSDTQYF	TGCGCCAGCAGCTTGGATGACCAAGTCTCAGATACGCAGTATTTT
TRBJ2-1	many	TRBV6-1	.	CASTRDLTYNEQFF	TGTGCCAGCACGCGGGACTTAACCTACAATGAGCAGTTCTTC
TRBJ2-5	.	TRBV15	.	CATSPGTELETQYF	TGTGCCACCAGTCCCGGGACCGAACTGGAGACCCAGTACTTC
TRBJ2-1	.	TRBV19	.	CASSIEGSSYNEQFF	TGTGCCAGTAGTATAGAGGGCAGCTCCTACAATGAGCAGTTCTTC
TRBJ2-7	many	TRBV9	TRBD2	CASSVSIGTTYEQYF	TGTGCCAGCAGCGTCAGTATTGGGACTACCTACGAGCAGTACTTC
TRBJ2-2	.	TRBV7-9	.	CASSEEPAGELFF	TGTGCCAGCAGCGAAGAGCCGGCCGGGGAGCTGTTTTTT
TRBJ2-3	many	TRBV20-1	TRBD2	CSAWTSGRVPGGTQYF	TGCAGTGCCTGGACTAGCGGGAGAGTCCCGGGGGGTACGCAGTATTTT
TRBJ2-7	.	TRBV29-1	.	CSATGLNSYEQYF	TGCAGCGCCACGGGACTGAACTCCTACGAGCAGTACTTC
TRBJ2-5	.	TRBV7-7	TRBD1	CASTTAEYRGLGQTQYF	TGTGCTAGCACCACTGCCGAGTACAGGGGCCTAGGTCAGACCCAGTACTTC
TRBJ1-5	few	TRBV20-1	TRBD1	CSARDVSAGGSQPQHF	TGCAGTGCTAGAGATGTTTCGGCAGGGGGCAGCCAGCCCCAGCATTTT
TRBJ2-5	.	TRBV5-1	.	CASQGETQYF	TGCGCCAGCCAGGGAGAGACCCAGTACTTC